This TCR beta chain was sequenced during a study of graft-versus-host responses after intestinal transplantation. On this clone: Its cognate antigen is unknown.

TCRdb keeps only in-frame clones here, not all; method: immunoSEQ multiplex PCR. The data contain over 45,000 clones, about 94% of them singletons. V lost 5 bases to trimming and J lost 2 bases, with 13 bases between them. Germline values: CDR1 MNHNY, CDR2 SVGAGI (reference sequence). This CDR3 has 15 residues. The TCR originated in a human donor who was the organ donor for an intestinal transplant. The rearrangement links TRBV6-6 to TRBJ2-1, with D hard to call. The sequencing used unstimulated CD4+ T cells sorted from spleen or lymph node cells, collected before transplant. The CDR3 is CASSPLLPTYNEQFF. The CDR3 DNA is TGTGCCAGCAGTCCCCTCCTCCCTACCTACAATGAGCAGTTCTTC.